This TCR beta chain was sequenced in a study of shared clonotypes between healthy human individuals. The length of the CDR3 is 13 residues. The V end was cut by 3 bases, the J end by 3 bases, with 7 bases between. Germline loops: CDR1 SEHNR, CDR2 FQNEAQ (reference sequence). Regarding the study as a whole: Only blood underwent sampling, and tissue repertoires likely differ.

Clones were read by immunoSEQ multiplex PCR, and TCRdb kept only the in-frame ones, dropping some. This table holds a few million clones, more than 80% found once. Regarding this clone: Its antigen is as yet unknown.

This TCR was recovered from a young man in good health. The material sequenced was naive CD4+ T cells sorted from blood. Described subset: CD45RA+ positively selected. This chain links TRBV7-9 with TRBJ2-3, with D unclear. The CDR3 spells CASSLRRTDTQYF. The DNA of the CDR3 is TGTGCCAGCAGCTTGCGGAGAACAGATACGCAGTATTTT.